The 22 T cell receptor beta chains listed next were all sequenced from one sample in a study of T cells in Graves' hyperthyroidism and ophthalmopathy. RNA transcripts gave rise to amplified TCR beta CDR3 regions. An initial round of RT-PCR targeting the TCR CDR3 relied on the HTBI primer set. TCRdb called the multiplex PCR reads again in MiXCR, with one record for every CDR3 protein. The sample includes roughly 550,000 distinct CDR3 sequences, more than 15% seen only once; the top ten take 25% to 35%. Sequences were obtained from blood. These receptors were collected from a woman younger than 45 with Graves' ophthalmopathy.

This sequence joins TRBV5-6 and TRBJ2-7; 10 nucleotides line up with TRBD2. CDR1 SGHDT and CDR2 YYEEEE come from the germline V gene. This CDR3 has 14 residues. The J segment lost 2 bases and the V segment lost 2 bases, leaving 1 base of the junction unmatched. CDR3 residues: CASSFGTSAYEQYF. CDR3 nucleotides: TGTGCCAGCAGCTTCGGGACTAGCGCCTACGAGCAGTACTTC.

With respect to this clonotype: One end of the junction fails to match germline, which may point to a read error. V and J are TRBV28 and TRBJ2-3; D may match TRBD1 or TRBD2 (5 bases each). The CDR3 sequence is 15 residues long. Germline CDR1 and CDR2: MDHEN and SYDVKM. CDR3 coding DNA: TGTGCCAGCAGTTTCCGGGGACCTTCCACAGATACGCAGTACTTT. Amino acids: CASSFRGPSTDTQYF.

The rearrangement uses TRBV19 and TRBJ2-7; the match to TRBD2 covers 12 bases. The CDR3 extends over 16 amino acids. The V gene end was trimmed by 2 bases and the J gene end by 5 bases; junction bases not matched to a gene: 7. Germline CDR1 reads LNHDA; CDR2 reads SQIVND (reference sequence). Here the CDR3 DNA reads TGTGCCAGTAGTATACCGACTAGCGGGAGTATCAACGAGCAGTACTTC. Protein: CASSIPTSGSINEQYF. Full variable domain (remainder filled in from reference TRBV19 and TRBJ2-7): DGGITQSPKYLFRKEGQNVTLSCEQNLNHDAMYWYRQDPGQGLRLIYYSQIVNDFQKGDIAEGYSVSREKKESFPLTVTSAQKNPTAFYLCASSIPTSGSINEQYFGPGTRLTVT.

In this sample, this clonotype turned up many times. J is TRBJ2-7 and V is TRBV20-1; tentative D call: TRBD1 (6 bases). The CDR3 consists of 12 residues. The V and J ends lost 8 bases and 5 bases respectively, with 16 bases between them. The V gene's germline CDR1 is DFQATT and CDR2 SNEGSKA (reference sequence). The CDR3 coding sequence is TGCAGTTGCAAAACAGGGAACGACGAGCAGTACTTC. Its protein is CSCKTGNDEQYF.

The chain combines TRBV11-1 with TRBJ2-5, with TRBD2 matching 13 bases. Germline V CDR1 and CDR2: SGHAT, FQDESV (reference sequence). CDR3 length equals 13 residues. V lost 9 bases and J lost 4; bases outside the gene matches: 2. CDR3 sequence: CASGTSGIETQYF. The DNA for the CDR3 is TGTGCCAGTGGGACTAGCGGGATAGAGACCCAGTACTTC. Full variable domain (remainder filled in from reference TRBV11-1 and TRBJ2-5): EAEVAQSPRYKITEKSQAVAFWCDPISGHATLYWYRQILGQGPELLVQFQDESVVDDSQLPKDRFSAERLKGVDSTLKIQPAELGDSAMYLCASGTSGIETQYFGPGTRLLVL.

V gene TRBV19 combines with J gene TRBJ2-2; tentatively, D is TRBD2 (6 bases). The CDR3 consists of 17 residues. The germline gives CDR1 LNHDA, CDR2 SQIVND (reference sequence). The V end was cut by 7 bases, the J end by 4 bases, with 22 bases between. This CDR3 is CASKARPASVSTGELFF. In DNA form, the CDR3 reads TGTGCCAGTAAGGCCCGGCCGGCTAGCGTCTCCACCGGGGAGCTGTTTTTT.

This clonotype was detected ten times or more. The J gene is TRBJ2-1, the V gene TRBV27; D unresolved. The length of the CDR3 is 12 residues. V shed 4 bases and J shed 7 bases, with 8 bases lying between them. The germline CDR1 and CDR2 sequences are MNHEY and SMNVEV (reference sequence). CDR3 DNA: TGTGCCAGCAGTTGGGTAGGAAATGAGCAGTTCTTC. Its translation is CASSWVGNEQFF.

The V and J genes are TRBV6-2 or TRBV6-3 and TRBJ1-3, with 10 positions matching TRBD1. V gave up 10 bases and J gave up 0 bases; unmatched junction bases: 21. Germline V gene sequence: CDR1 MNHEY, CDR2 SVGEGT. This CDR3 is built from 20 residues. The CDR3 sequence is CATQSYTGTGVFLSGNTIYF. Written as DNA, the CDR3 is TGTGCCACCCAATCGTACACCGGGACAGGGGTCTTCCTCTCTGGAAACACCATATATTTT.

This clonotype has at least ten counts. The J gene is TRBJ2-1, the V gene TRBV20-1, with TRBD1 identical over 11 bases. From germline, CDR1 is DFQATT and CDR2 SNEGSKA (reference sequence). The CDR3 is 14 residues long. V dropped 5 bases and J dropped 9; count of bases not matched to a gene: 9. CDR3 in amino acids: CSAAADRGRSEQFF. CDR3 bases: TGCAGTGCTGCCGCGGACAGGGGGCGTAGTGAGCAGTTCTTC.

This clonotype was recorded at least ten times. The V call is TRBV18, the J call TRBJ2-5; a weak D match, TRBD2 (6 bases). Deletions cut 2 bases from V and 4 bases from J, with 8 bases between. CDR3 length equals 13 residues. Germline loops: CDR1 KGHSH, CDR2 LQKENI. The chain's CDR3 is CASSPTGGETQYF. CDR3 in DNA: TGTGCCAGCTCACCAACCGGGGGAGAGACCCAGTACTTC.

This clonotype has a count of ten or more. The rearrangement links TRBV12-3 or TRBV12-4 to TRBJ1-5, with unresolved D. V was shortened by 3 bases and J by 5 bases, with 8 bases between the two germline ends. This CDR3 is 13 amino acids long. Here the CDR3 reads CASSFRTDQPQHF. The CDR3 nucleotides read TGTGCCAGCAGTTTCCGGACGGATCAGCCCCAGCATTTT.

This clonotype turned up a few times. The chain is built from TRBV6-1 and TRBJ2-5; D gene uncertain. CDR1 is MNHNS and CDR2 is SASEGT in the germline V gene. The CDR3 is made up of 15 amino acids. Trimming removed 5 bases from V and 2 bases from J, with 15 bases in between. The CDR3 coding sequence is TGTGCCAGCAGTTTTATGGGGTCCCTTCAAGAGACCCAGTACTTC. This sequence encodes CASSFMGSLQETQYF.

In this sample, this clonotype turned up a few times. The genes are TRBV20-1 and TRBJ1-5; D uncertain. The CDR3 loop spans 13 amino acids. V lost 4 bases and J 7 bases, leaving 14 bases between the germline ends. The germline gives CDR1 DFQATT, CDR2 SNEGSKA (reference sequence). This chain's CDR3 is CSAIIRTSQPQHF. In DNA form, the CDR3 reads TGCAGTGCTATAATCCGAACGAGCCAGCCCCAGCATTTT.

The genes are TRBV4-3 and TRBJ1-5; D not certain. Germline assignment: CDR1 LGHNA and CDR2 YSLEER. The CDR3 covers 14 residues. Trimming stripped 4 bases from V and 4 bases from J, with 11 bases between. The CDR3 loop reads CASSRVWGNQPQHF. The CDR3 DNA follows: TGCGCCAGCAGCCGAGTTTGGGGAAATCAGCCCCAGCATTTT.

Remarks on this clonotype: Since a much larger clone is just one base distant, this may be a read error. This chain links TRBV5-1 with TRBJ2-1; weak D call: TRBD2 (6 bases). CDR1 SGHRS and CDR2 YFSETQ come from the germline V gene. CDR3 length: 13 residues. The V gene lost 3 bases and the J gene lost 10 bases, with 14 bases spanning the gap. CDR3 sequence (DNA): TGCGCCAGCAGCTGGGGACTGGGACGAGAGCAGTTCTTC. This translates into CASSWGLGREQFF.

This clonotype was detected only a few times. The genes are TRBV5-1 and TRBJ1-3; possible D gene TRBD1, 6 bases. V was clipped by 6 bases and J by 0 bases, with 10 bases between them. CDR3 size: 14 residues. Germline CDR1 SGHRS, CDR2 YFSETQ. The CDR3 DNA follows: TGCGCCAGCACGGGGGCCGACTCTGGAAACACCATATATTTT. Its translation is CASTGADSGNTIYF.

This clonotype showed up many times. The J gene is TRBJ2-1, the V gene TRBV6-1, with D perhaps TRBD2 (5 bases). CDR3 size: 16 residues. CDR1 is MNHNS and CDR2 is SASEGT in the germline V gene. The V end lost 5 bases, the J end lost 9 bases, and 23 bases lay between the germline ends. The CDR3 is CASSYEASLVVGEQFF. The CDR3 region has the DNA TGTGCCAGCAGTTACGAAGCTAGCTTGGTGGTGGGTGAGCAGTTCTTC.

This clonotype was observed at least ten times. The V call is TRBV7-2, the J call TRBJ1-2; maybe TRBD1 (5 bases). The V end lost 0 bases, the J end lost 7 bases, and 12 bases lay between the germline ends. Germline-derived CDR1 and CDR2 are SGHTA and FQGNSA. The CDR3 covers 14 residues. CDR3 sequence reads: CASSLASRALGYTF. DNA of the CDR3: TGTGCCAGCAGCTTAGCGTCCAGGGCGCTTGGCTACACCTTC.

This chain connects TRBV4-3 to TRBJ2-7, with 8 nucleotides matching TRBD1. This CDR3 comprises 16 residues. CDR1 and CDR2 (germline): LGHNA, YSLEER. With V trimmed by 0 bases and J by 5 bases, 9 bases remained unmatched. CDR3 in DNA: TGCGCCAGCAGCCAAGATGGGGCAGGGGGCGCCGACGAGCAGTACTTC. This gives the protein CASSQDGAGGADEQYF.

This clonotype occurred many times. This chain links TRBV2 with TRBJ2-7; D unclear. Germline V gene sequence: CDR1 SNHLY, CDR2 FYNNEI. The ends were cut back, 6 bases at V and 1 base at J, with 10 bases in the middle. This CDR3 is built from 13 residues. In nucleotides, the CDR3 is TGTGCCAGCAGGTCGGGTGTATCCTACGAGCAGTACTTC. It translates to CASRSGVSYEQYF. Complete variable domain (other parts from reference TRBV2 and TRBJ2-7): EPEVTQTPSHQVTQMGQEVILRCVPISNHLYFYWYRQILGQKVEFLVSFYNNEISEKSEIFDDQFSVERPDGSNFTLKIRSTKLEDSAMYFCASRSGVSYEQYFGPGTRLTVT.

This rearrangement joins TRBV24-1 to TRBJ2-2; tentatively, D is TRBD1 (5 bases). From germline, CDR1 is KGHDR and CDR2 SFDVKD. The CDR3 has 14 amino acids. With 5 bases removed from V and 7 bases from J, the gap between germline ends came to 13 bases. The CDR3 loop is CATSAGGRGGELFF. The CDR3 DNA reads TGTGCCACCAGTGCCGGCGGTAGGGGCGGGGAGCTGTTTTTT.

This clonotype has ten or more counts. The rearrangement joins TRBV9 to TRBJ2-5; D is unresolved. The germline gives CDR1 SGDLS, CDR2 YYNGEE. V lost 0 bases to trimming and J lost 1 base, with 4 bases between them. CDR3 length: 13 residues. Here the CDR3 DNA reads TGTGCCAGCAGCGTAGGTCCCCAAGAGACCCAGTACTTC. This codes for CASSVGPQETQYF.